The subject of this entry is one T cell receptor beta chain. An equimolar mix of two oligonucleotides served as the beta constant-region primer for TRBC1 and TRBC2. Four rounds of PCR amplified the ligated cDNA using nested alpha and beta constant-region primers plus SP2. MiXCR, applied by TCRdb to the UMI-ligation and nested PCR reads, yields one record per CDR3 protein. Among 8,500 to 10,000 distinct CDR3 sequences listed, roughly 5.5% were seen once. The sample comes from a study of naive and memory T cell subsets. After CD4 positive bead selection, the CD4-negative fraction gave CD8 T cells. CDR3 length: 15 amino acids. The germline V gene encodes CDR1 SGHKS and CDR2 YYEKEE (reference sequence). Losses at the gene ends were 1 base for V and 4 bases for J; bases not matched to a gene: 5.

The specimen sequenced was CD4+ TEMRA cells from blood. Described subset: effector memory re-expressing CD45RA, CD45RA+ CD27-. The chain couples TRBV5-5 to TRBJ2-7, with 10 positions matching TRBD1. The clonotype was recovered from a human donor in good health. The CDR3 DNA reads as TGTGCCAGCAGCTTGAGGGGGACAGGGGCTTACGAGCAGTACTTC. Translated: CASSLRGTGAYEQYF.